These 30 T cell receptor beta chains were all obtained from the same sample, sequenced in a study of blood T cell repertoires in COVID-19. Libraries were prepared by immunoSEQ multiplex PCR; TCRdb keeps only in-frame clonotypes and omits some of them. This sample has some 100,000 clones, with about 89% found just once. Material for sequencing was peripheral blood. The receptors stem from a man aged 50 to 60 with acute or convalescent COVID-19.

V gene TRBV19 combines with J gene TRBJ2-2; D perhaps matches TRBD1 (5 bases). Trimming shortened V by 4 bases and J by 8 bases, and 23 bases separated the two germline ends. CDR1 LNHDA and CDR2 SQIVND come from the germline V gene (reference sequence). The CDR3 length is 17 residues. DNA for the CDR3: TGTGCCAGTAGTACCCGCCATAGGGTGGGGCAGAGTGGGGAGCTGTTTTTT. This sequence encodes CASSTRHRVGQSGELFF.

V gene TRBV7-8 combines with J gene TRBJ1-1; D ambiguous. CDR3 length: 16 amino acids. The ends were cut back, 5 bases at V and 5 bases at J, with 21 bases in the middle. Germline CDR1 and CDR2: SGHVS and FQNEAQ. The CDR3: CASSPFLATRDTEAFF. The CDR3 nucleotides are TGTGCCAGCAGCCCATTCCTAGCCACGCGGGATACTGAAGCTTTCTTT.

This chain joins TRBV5-1 and TRBJ1-1, with TRBD1 identical over 11 bases. CDR3 length equals 15 residues. Trimming cost V 3 bases and J 2 bases; bases outside gene matches: 3. In germline, CDR1 is SGHRS, CDR2 YFSETQ. The CDR3 DNA is TGCGCCAGCAGCTGGAGGACAGGGGGCAACACTGAAGCTTTCTTT. Its translation is CASSWRTGGNTEAFF.

The chain carries TRBV6-1 and TRBJ1-1, with TRBD1 as a possible D gene (5 bases). V lost 3 bases and J lost 6, with 11 bases in between. The CDR3 is made up of 13 amino acids. CDR1 MNHNS and CDR2 SASEGT come from the germline V gene. The DNA for the CDR3 is TGTGCCAGCAGTGATAACTGGGGGGCTGAAGCTTTCTTT. The encoded protein is CASSDNWGAEAFF.

This chain connects TRBV6-6 to TRBJ1-1, with TRBD1 as a possible D gene (6 bases). CDR1 and CDR2 (germline): MNHNY, SVGAGI (reference sequence). The germline V and J ends were trimmed by 2 bases and 3 bases, with 10 bases remaining between them. The CDR3 is made up of 14 amino acids. In DNA form, the CDR3 reads TGTGCCAGCAGTTACCGACAGGCAGACACTGAAGCTTTCTTT. It is translated as CASSYRQADTEAFF.

This clone came up once. The V gene is TRBV18, the J gene TRBJ2-2; perhaps TRBD2 as D (5 bases). Trimming pared 2 bases from V and 6 bases from J, leaving 19 bases between. Germline V gene sequence: CDR1 KGHSH, CDR2 LQKENI. The CDR3 is made up of 17 amino acids. The CDR3 protein is CASSPVMTMSYSGELFF. CDR3 in DNA: TGTGCCAGCTCACCAGTTATGACTATGAGCTATTCCGGGGAGCTGTTTTTT.

CDR3: CASSLATGIHEQFF. The CDR3 coding sequence is TGTGCCAGCAGCTTGGCCACAGGGATTCATGAGCAGTTCTTC. This rearrangement joins TRBV11-2 to TRBJ2-1; TRBD1 might be the D (6 bases). CDR1 and CDR2 (germline): SGHAT, FQNNGV. V was pared by 3 bases and J by 8 bases, with 14 bases between. The CDR3 extends over 14 amino acids. Full variable domain (outside the CDR3, taken from reference TRBV11-2 and TRBJ2-1): EAGVAQSPRYKIIEKRQSVAFWCNPISGHATLYWYQQILGQGPKLLIQFQNNGVVDDSQLPKDRFSAERLKGVDSTLKIQPAKLEDSAVYLCASSLATGIHEQFFGPGTRLTVL.

The J gene is TRBJ1-1, the V gene TRBV5-5; D might be TRBD1 (6 bases). V lost 7 bases and J lost 8, with 18 bases in between. The CDR3 length is 13 residues. Germline V CDR1 and CDR2: SGHKS, YYEKEE (reference sequence). CDR3 in amino acids: CASETQGGEEAFF. The CDR3 nucleotides read TGTGCCAGCGAAACCCAAGGGGGGGAAGAAGCTTTCTTT.

The chain is built from TRBV28 and TRBJ2-4, with 7 bases aligning to TRBD1. Germline values: CDR1 MDHEN, CDR2 SYDVKM. This CDR3 is 12 amino acids long. Losses at the gene ends were 2 bases for V and 14 bases for J; bases not matched to a gene: 6. The CDR3 spells CASSLRQGSKYF. In DNA, the CDR3 is TGTGCCAGCAGTTTAAGACAGGGTAGTAAGTACTTC.

The V and J genes are TRBV6-5 and TRBJ1-3; D unclear. Trimming left V 2 bases short and J 1 base short, with 9 bases between. In germline, CDR1 is MNHEY, CDR2 SVGAGI. This CDR3 spans 15 amino acids. The CDR3 protein is CASSYVRGSGNTIYF. The CDR3 nucleotides are TGTGCCAGCAGTTACGTTCGGGGTTCTGGAAACACCATATATTTT.

The chain combines TRBV12-3 or TRBV12-4 with TRBJ1-1, with a tentative D call TRBD1 (5 bases). V was shortened by 1 base and J by 11 bases, with 14 bases between the two germline ends. This CDR3 has 13 residues. Here the CDR3 reads CASSLDWGVQAFF. The DNA for the CDR3 is TGTGCCAGCAGTTTAGATTGGGGGGTCCAGGCTTTCTTT.

The CDR3 coding sequence is TGTGCCAGCAGCCTTCTAGACTGGGAGCTGTTTTTT. It yields the protein CASSLLDWELFF. The chain employs TRBV5-8 and TRBJ2-2, with D hard to call. The CDR3 contains 12 residues. Trimming shortened V by 4 bases and J by 9 bases, and 10 bases separated the two germline ends. Germline-derived CDR1 and CDR2 are SGHTS and YDEGEE. Full variable domain (remainder filled in from reference TRBV5-8 and TRBJ2-2): EAGVTQSPTHLIKTRGQQATLRCSPISGHTSVYWYQQALGLGLQFLLWYDEGEERNRGNFPPRFSGRQFPNYSSELNVNALELEDSALYLCASSLLDWELFFGEGSRLTVL.

Only a few counts were recorded for this clone. The chain is built from TRBV6-6 and TRBJ2-7, with 8 nucleotides matching TRBD2. With 6 bases clipped from V and 0 bases from J, the junction kept 4 bases outside the gene matches. Looked up from germline, CDR1 is MNHNY and CDR2 is SVGAGI (reference sequence). The CDR3 contains 14 residues. The CDR3 DNA follows: TGTGCCAGCAGAGATAGCGGGAACTCCTACGAGCAGTACTTC. Translating gives CASRDSGNSYEQYF.

V usage is TRBV27 and J usage is TRBJ1-5; D might be TRBD1 (6 bases). The CDR3 covers 15 residues. Trimming took 5 bases from V and 2 from J, leaving 13 bases between them. CDR1 and CDR2 (germline): MNHEY, SMNVEV (reference sequence). This CDR3 is CASSPGQMGNQPQHF. The CDR3 nucleotides read TGTGCCAGCAGTCCCGGACAGATGGGCAATCAGCCCCAGCATTTT.

The chain joins TRBV12-3 or TRBV12-4 to TRBJ1-2; tentatively, D is TRBD1 (5 bases). The CDR3 is 13 residues long. The germline V and J ends were trimmed by 3 bases and 5 bases, with 10 bases remaining between them. The CDR3 loop is CASSFSGRYGYTF. CDR3 nucleotides: TGTGCCAGCAGTTTCTCAGGGCGGTATGGCTACACCTTC.

The chain joins TRBV12-3 or TRBV12-4 to TRBJ1-2; D unresolved. CDR3 size: 13 residues. Deletions cut 6 bases from V and 7 bases from J, with 15 bases between. This chain's CDR3 is CASSPGRVRGYTF. The DNA of the CDR3 is TGTGCCAGCAGCCCCGGGAGGGTCCGTGGCTACACCTTC.

The V call is TRBV4-2, the J call TRBJ1-2; 9 bases fit TRBD1. The CDR3 spans 15 residues. The V and J ends lost 3 bases and 8 bases, in that order; junction bases with no gene match: 10. The germline V gene has CDR1 LGHNA and CDR2 YNFKEQ. This CDR3 is CASSQETGGAGGYTF. In DNA, the CDR3 is TGTGCCAGCAGCCAGGAGACAGGGGGTGCGGGGGGCTACACCTTC.

The chain employs TRBV11-3 and TRBJ2-7; maybe TRBD1 (5 bases). V was trimmed by 7 bases and J by 4 bases, leaving 14 bases between them. CDR3 length equals 13 residues. Germline V CDR1 and CDR2: SGHNT, YENEEA. CDR3 bases: TGTGCCAGCACAAGGGGCTGGGCTTACGAGCAGTACTTC. It specifies CASTRGWAYEQYF.

The chain couples TRBV6-5 to TRBJ1-2, with D perhaps matching TRBD1 (6 bases). The CDR3 covers 14 residues. V was clipped by 5 bases and J by 5 bases, with 15 bases between them. Looked up from germline, CDR1 is MNHEY and CDR2 is SVGAGI. CDR3 nucleotide sequence: TGTGCCAGCAGTCCCGTTGGGAGGGGGTATGGCTACACCTTC. It codes for CASSPVGRGYGYTF.

This clone was picked up one time. The rearrangement joins TRBV6-6 to TRBJ2-7; TRBD1 is a possible D gene (6 bases). The CDR3 has 15 amino acids. Trimming removed 0 bases at V and 0 bases at J, with 9 bases between. Germline V gene sequence: CDR1 MNHNY, CDR2 SVGAGI (reference sequence). The DNA for the CDR3 is TGTGCCAGCAGTTACTCCATACAGGGCTCCTACGAGCAGTACTTC. It codes for CASSYSIQGSYEQYF.

This clone has only one observation. The chain uses TRBV5-1 and TRBJ2-7; D perhaps matches TRBD2 (6 bases). The CDR3 is made up of 14 amino acids. V was trimmed by 3 bases and J by 2 bases, leaving 12 bases between them. The V gene's germline CDR1 is SGHRS and CDR2 YFSETQ. Here the CDR3 DNA reads TGCGCCAGCAGCTCGGTTAGCGGAACCTACGAGCAGTACTTC. Protein: CASSSVSGTYEQYF.

This clone showed up just a few times. This rearrangement joins TRBV10-3 to TRBJ2-7; TRBD1 agrees at 9 bases. This CDR3 spans 13 amino acids. Germline V gene lookup returns CDR1 ENHRY and CDR2 SYGVKD. Trimming removed 4 bases from V and 3 bases from J; junction bases left unmatched: 1. CDR3 amino acids: CAISGDRDYEQYF. CDR3 sequence (DNA): TGTGCCATCAGTGGGGACAGGGACTACGAGCAGTACTTC.

The rearrangement links TRBV12-5 to TRBJ1-2; D is undetermined. Germline V lookup: CDR1 LGHNT, CDR2 FRNRAP. V lost 0 bases to trimming and J lost 0 bases, with 11 bases between them. The CDR3 spans 16 residues. The CDR3 DNA sequence: TGTGCTAGTGGTTTGGTAGGAGGGAGGGCTAACTATGGCTACACCTTC. Encoded protein: CASGLVGGRANYGYTF.

V usage is TRBV29-1 and J usage is TRBJ2-1; TRBD1 is a possible D gene (6 bases). V gave up 6 bases and J gave up 4 bases, with 25 bases separating them. Germline lookup yields CDR1 SQVTM and CDR2 ANQGSEA. The CDR3 loop spans 17 amino acids. CDR3: CSVAGAAGLRAYNEQFF. DNA for the CDR3: TGCAGCGTCGCAGGGGCCGCGGGCCTCAGGGCGTACAATGAGCAGTTCTTC.

This clone has a single count. The chain is built from TRBV7-8 and TRBJ1-1; D not certain. Trimming took 5 bases from V and 5 from J, leaving 18 bases between them. Germline CDR1 is SGHVS and CDR2 is FQNEAQ. The CDR3 is made up of 15 amino acids. The CDR3 DNA is TGTGCCAGCAGCCGAGGTGTAGCCAGTGAGACTGAAGCTTTCTTT. Residues: CASSRGVASETEAFF.

V is TRBV5-8 and J is TRBJ2-7; 7 nucleotides agree with TRBD1. CDR1 and CDR2 from the germline V gene are SGHTS and YDEGEE. With V trimmed by 6 bases and J by 2 bases, 11 bases remained unmatched. The CDR3 is 15 amino acids. The CDR3 sequence is CASTNYRGITYEQYF. CDR3 DNA: TGTGCCAGCACCAATTACAGGGGAATTACCTACGAGCAGTACTTC.

This rearrangement joins TRBV19 to TRBJ1-4; 7 bases match TRBD1. The V gene end was trimmed by 1 base and the J gene end by 2 bases; junction bases not matched to a gene: 4. Germline assignment: CDR1 LNHDA and CDR2 SQIVND (reference sequence). This CDR3 is built from 16 residues. CDR3 nucleotide sequence: TGTGCCAGTAGTATAGGACAGGGTGTCACTAATGAAAAACTGTTTTTT. Translation gives CASSIGQGVTNEKLFF.

In the case of this clone: Relative to the germline gene, one junction end is altered; a read error may explain this. V and J are TRBV7-7 and TRBJ2-7; 9 bases agree with TRBD2. The CDR3 loop spans 15 amino acids. CDR1 is SSHAT and CDR2 is FNYEAQ in the germline V gene (reference sequence). CDR3 nucleotides: TGTGCTAGCAGCTTAGGGGCGGGAGGGGCCTACGAGCAGTACTTC. This sequence encodes CASSLGAGGAYEQYF.

The J gene is TRBJ2-3, the V gene TRBV19; D gene uncertain. The V and J ends lost 11 bases and 2 bases respectively, with 8 bases between them. This CDR3 comprises 11 residues. The germline CDR1 and CDR2 sequences are LNHDA and SQIVND (reference sequence). The CDR3 sequence is CAAADTDTQYF. CDR3 bases: TGTGCCGCGGCGGACACAGATACGCAGTATTTT.

This sequence joins TRBV11-2 and TRBJ2-7; TRBD1 aligns across 11 bases. The CDR3 has 15 amino acids. The germline gives CDR1 SGHAT, CDR2 FQNNGV. J was trimmed by 6 bases and V by 5 bases; bases with no gene match: 9. The CDR3 region has the DNA TGTGCCAGCAGCGCAGAGGACAGGGGGCATCGCGAGCAGTACTTC. Its protein product is CASSAEDRGHREQYF. The entire variable domain, with the rest obtained from reference TRBV11-2 and TRBJ2-7, is as follows: EAGVAQSPRYKIIEKRQSVAFWCNPISGHATLYWYQQILGQGPKLLIQFQNNGVVDDSQLPKDRFSAERLKGVDSTLKIQPAKLEDSAVYLCASSAEDRGHREQYFGPGTRLTVT.